What follows describes a single TCR beta chain. The sample is drawn from a study of technical replicates of blood from four donors. Germline CDR1 and CDR2: SEHNR and FQNEAQ (reference sequence). V was shortened by 2 bases and J by 4 bases, with 17 bases between the two germline ends. The CDR3 covers 16 residues. The repertoire was sequenced with immunoSEQ multiplex PCR; TCRdb's copy has only in-frame clones and lacks some. Altogether about 97,000 clones are present, nearly 96% being singletons, with the ten largest covering roughly 0.21%. This receptor was obtained from a human donor in good health. Sequenced material: T cells isolated from PBMCs. The V and J genes are TRBV7-9 and TRBJ1-2; possibly TRBD1 for D (6 bases). CDR3 sequence (DNA): TGTGCCAGCAGCTTAAAGGGACATACAGGGTCCTATGGCTACACCTTC. Residues: CASSLKGHTGSYGYTF.